These T cell receptor beta chains were read from a single sample in a study of cytomegalovirus exposure and HLA in healthy donors. The protocol was immunoSEQ multiplex PCR, while the TCRdb copy is restricted to in-frame clones and leaves out a portion. Of roughly 120,000 clones listed, 74% are singletons. Material for sequencing was PBMCs. These receptors originate from a middle-aged man in good health and CMV-seropositive. Both conserved end residues are trimmed from each CDR3.

TRBV5-1,TRBJ2-2,ASSPTVGSANTGELF
TRBV4-3,TRBJ1-6,ASSQVAGNSPLH
TRBV5-6,TRBJ1-1,ASNGGLGGRNTEAF
TRBV18,TRBJ2-1,ASSPPGTGGGNEQF
TRBV28,TRBJ1-1,ASSLRTANTEAF
TRBV29-1,TRBJ2-3,SGYSGARDTQY
TRBV5-6,TRBJ1-4,ASSLGGGLSEKLF
TRBV11-2,TRBJ2-3,ASSTRDTQY
TRBV2,TRBJ2-1,ASSQGQGFGARNEQF
TRBV2,TRBJ1-5,ASTGDRSNQPQH
TRBV5-1,TRBJ1-6,ASSFDRGVSPLH